This TCR beta chain was identified in a study of beta chain features in type 1 diabetes. In the study overall: There was similarity between patients and healthy donors in age, gender and cell yields. Notes on the study in general: Junctions at VDJ sites from type 1 diabetes patients had fewer insertions and more deletions.

Note on this clone: Its target is unknown.

Sorting of CD4+ naive, central memory, regulatory and stem cell-like memory cells was performed via CD45RO/CCR7/CD25/CD127/CD95/CD27. Sorted cells reached over 95% purity in every population. Of the isolated RNA, all was reverse transcribed, and so the sequenced material was expressed TCRB transcripts. The table came from immunoSEQ multiplex PCR; TCRdb's copy has only in-frame clones and leaves some out. The sample consists of 150,000 or so clones, about 44% of them appearing once. Germline CDR1 is SGHTA and CDR2 is FQGNSA. This CDR3 is built from 15 residues. The V and J ends lost 3 bases and 4 bases, in that order; junction bases with no gene match: 3.

The sequenced sample was Tregs from blood. The receptor's source is a young man in good health. The chain links TRBV7-2 to TRBJ1-4; 9 bases are a match to TRBD1. CDR3 protein: CASSFGDRVNEKLFF. Here the CDR3 DNA reads TGTGCCAGCAGCTTCGGGGACAGGGTTAATGAAAAACTGTTTTTT.